Here is one T cell receptor beta chain with its context. V lost 3 bases, J lost 5 bases, and 17 bases lay in between. In germline, CDR1 is SGDLS, CDR2 YYNGEE. The CDR3 is 15 residues long. These data belong to a study of long-term antiretroviral therapy in people with HIV. Every specimen provided 1-10 million cryopreserved PBMC before DNA extraction took place. At the survey level, the v3.0 immunoSEQ assay was run. TCRdb's copy holds only in-frame clones and misses some; the assay was immunoSEQ multiplex PCR. The sample yields tens of thousands of clones, over 75% seen once. The specimen comprised unsorted PBMCs, sampled just over 5 years after starting antiretroviral therapy. The rearrangement joins TRBV9 to TRBJ1-1; D is perhaps TRBD1 (6 bases). The TCR sequence derives from a woman aged 40 to 55 with HIV. This CDR3 is CASSDRRRGGTEAFF. The DNA of the CDR3 is TGTGCCAGCAGCGACCGTCGCAGGGGAGGAACTGAAGCTTTCTTT. The full variable domain, rest sourced from reference TRBV9 and TRBJ1-1, is DSGVTQTPKHLITATGQRVTLRCSPRSGDLSVYWYQQSLDQGLQFLIQYYNGEERAKGNILERFSAQQFPDLHSELNLSSLELGDSALYFCASSDRRRGGTEAFFGQGTRLTVV.